This TCR beta chain was sequenced in a study of blood T cell repertoires in COVID-19. The CDR3 consists of 13 residues. CDR1 and CDR2 from the germline V gene are LGHDT and YNNKEL (reference sequence). V shed 9 bases, J shed 1 base, and the junction held 5 bases outside the gene matches. Produced via immunoSEQ multiplex PCR; TCRdb's table is partial and in-frame only. This sample carries about 33,000 clones, more than 90% of them seen once, and the ten largest clones take over 9.5%. The chain uses TRBV3-1 (or the pseudogene TRBV3-2) and TRBJ1-1; 7 bases are a match to TRBD1. The sequenced sample was peripheral blood. This TCR derives from a human donor in a cohort sampled during active COVID-19. CDR3 sequence: CASMGQQNTEAFF. CDR3 nucleotides: TGTGCCAGTATGGGACAGCAGAACACTGAAGCTTTCTTT.